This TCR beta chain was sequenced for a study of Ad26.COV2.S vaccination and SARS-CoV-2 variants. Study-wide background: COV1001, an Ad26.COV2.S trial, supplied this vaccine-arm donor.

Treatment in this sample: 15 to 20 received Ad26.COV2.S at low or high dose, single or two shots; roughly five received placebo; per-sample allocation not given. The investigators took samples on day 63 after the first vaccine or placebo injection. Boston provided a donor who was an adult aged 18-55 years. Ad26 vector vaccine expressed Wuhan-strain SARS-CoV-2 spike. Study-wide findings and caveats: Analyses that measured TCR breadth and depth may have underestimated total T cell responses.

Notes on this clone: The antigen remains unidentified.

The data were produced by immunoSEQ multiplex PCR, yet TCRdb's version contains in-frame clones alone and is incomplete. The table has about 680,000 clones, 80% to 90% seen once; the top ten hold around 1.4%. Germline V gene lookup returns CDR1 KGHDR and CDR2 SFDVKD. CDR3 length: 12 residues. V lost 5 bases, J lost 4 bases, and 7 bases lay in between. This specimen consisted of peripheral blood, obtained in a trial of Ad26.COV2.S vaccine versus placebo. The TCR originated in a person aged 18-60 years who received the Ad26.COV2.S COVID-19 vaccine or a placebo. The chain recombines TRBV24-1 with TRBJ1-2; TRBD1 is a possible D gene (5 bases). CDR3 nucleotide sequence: TGTGCCACCAGTGCGGGGGGCTATGGCTACACCTTC. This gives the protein CATSAGGYGYTF.